This T cell receptor (beta chain) derives from a study of cytotoxic CD8 clonotypes in ibrutinib-treated CLL. Overall study context: A median 12 months of treatment, range 6 to 36, preceded the collection of response samples.

This clone was counted a few times. The antigen is unknown. J was trimmed by 4 bases and V by 3 bases; bases with no gene match: 3. CDR1 and CDR2 from the germline V gene are SGDLS and YYNGEE. The CDR3 is 13 residues long. Sequencing used immunoSEQ multiplex PCR; TCRdb keeps in-frame clones, though not all of them. The table lists approximately 350,000 clones, roughly two thirds of them singletons. The study, taken as a whole, reports: Clonality measured at baseline exceeded age-matched healthy donors, tracking circulating CD8+ T-cell counts.

The gene calls are TRBV9 and TRBJ1-2; 7 bases agree with TRBD1. This TCR was sampled from a human donor with chronic lymphocytic leukemia. The sequenced sample was PBMCs, obtained after 36 months of ibrutinib treatment. Written as DNA, the CDR3 is TGTGCCAGCAGCGACCGACAGGGCTATGGCTACACCTTC. Residues: CASSDRQGYGYTF.